This entry lists 7 T cell receptor beta chains sequenced from one sample in a study of T-cell reconstitution after alpha-beta-depleted transplantation in children. The TCRbeta library incorporated unique molecular identifiers. TCRdb recomputed calls from the PCR reads with MiXCR, one row per CDR3 protein. The data show 98,000 or so distinct CDR3 sequences, 23% seen once. The sequenced sample was PBMCs, obtained before TCRalphabeta/CD19-depleted stem cell transplant. These receptors originate from a boy between 2 and 10 years old with acute lymphoblastic leukemia, due to receive a stem cell transplant.

The chain couples TRBV28 to TRBJ2-4, with no clear D. The CDR3 is 12 amino acids. Germline V gene sequence: CDR1 MDHEN, CDR2 SYDVKM. Between the trimmed V and J ends, which lost 2 bases and 7 bases, there was a span of 6 bases. CDR3 in amino acids: CASSLLGNIQYF. The CDR3 DNA reads TGTGCCAGCAGTTTACTTGGCAACATTCAGTACTTC.

At least ten counts were recorded for this clonotype. CDR3 sequence: CASSWGDRDNEKLFF. CDR3 coding DNA: TGTGCCAGCAGCTGGGGGGACAGGGATAATGAAAAACTGTTTTTT. The genes are TRBV7-2 and TRBJ1-4, with TRBD1 matching 9 bases. V shed 4 bases, J shed 4 bases, and the junction held 4 bases outside the gene matches. CDR1 is SGHTA, CDR2 FQGNSA, per germline. This CDR3 is built from 15 residues. The full variable domain, in which reference TRBV7-2 and TRBJ1-4 provide the parts outside the CDR3, is GAGVSQSPSNKVTEKGKDVELRCDPISGHTALYWYRQSLGQGLEFLIYFQGNSAPDKSGLPSDRFSAERTGGSVSTLTIQRTQQEDSAVYLCASSWGDRDNEKLFFGSGTQLSVL.

This clonotype was seen more than once but under ten times. The rearrangement links TRBV4-2 to TRBJ2-5, with TRBD2 matching over 7 bases. Germline values: CDR1 LGHNA, CDR2 YNFKEQ. The CDR3 is 16 residues long. The V and J ends lost 0 bases and 5 bases, in that order; junction bases with no gene match: 9. This chain's CDR3 is CASSQDFGEGSETQYF. CDR3 nucleotide sequence: TGTGCCAGCAGCCAAGATTTTGGGGAGGGAAGCGAGACCCAGTACTTC.

This clonotype was seen more than once but under ten times. V usage is TRBV28 and J usage is TRBJ2-1; maybe TRBD2 (6 bases). This CDR3 comprises 16 residues. Between the trimmed V and J ends, which lost 5 bases and 6 bases, there was a span of 20 bases. Germline lookup yields CDR1 MDHEN and CDR2 SYDVKM. In nucleotides, the CDR3 is TGTGCCAGCAGTCCCATTGGCGGAGGGGTCAGCAATGAGCAGTTCTTC. This translates into CASSPIGGGVSNEQFF.

The chain combines TRBV4-2 with TRBJ2-1; 8 bases are shared with TRBD2. CDR3 size: 17 residues. Trimming took 4 bases from V and 0 from J; bases not matched to a gene: 8. The germline V gene encodes CDR1 LGHNA and CDR2 YNFKEQ. DNA for the CDR3: TGTGCCAGCAGCCTCTACATGGGGACTAGCTCCTACAATGAGCAGTTCTTC. It is translated as CASSLYMGTSSYNEQFF.

V is TRBV4-2 and J is TRBJ2-3; 7 positions agree with TRBD2. Germline values: CDR1 LGHNA, CDR2 YNFKEQ. V shed 2 bases, J shed 6 bases, and the junction held 11 bases outside the gene matches. The CDR3 contains 16 residues. The CDR3: CASSQLSGGRGDTQYF. The DNA for the CDR3 is TGTGCCAGCAGCCAATTAAGCGGAGGGCGGGGGGATACGCAGTATTTT.

CDR3 loop: CASSLQVATNEKLFF. CDR3 DNA sequence: TGTGCCAGCAGCTTGCAGGTTGCAACTAATGAAAAACTGTTTTTT. The J gene is TRBJ1-4, the V gene TRBV7-2; D uncertain. Germline CDR1 and CDR2: SGHTA and FQGNSA. The CDR3 has 15 amino acids. V was trimmed by 3 bases and J by 0 bases, leaving 8 bases between them.